Given below is one T cell receptor beta chain in context. What it binds is unknown. One entry per CDR3 protein, without DNA, is what TCRdb gives after re-calling the 5' RACE reads. The sample table sets out approximately 390,000 distinct CDR3 sequences. The sample belongs to a study of monozygotic twins with inflammatory bowel disease. Study-level results: IBD patients displayed reduced TCRbeta diversity (inverse Simpson) when set against healthy co-twins. Any single strong signal or clonotype tied to IBD lacked support.

A 2.5 ml blood sample was drawn per donor. This clonotype originated in a human donor with ulcerative colitis or Crohn's disease, or a healthy co-twin of an affected twin (not recorded which). The sequenced sample consisted of blood.

This CDR3 is CASSLLAGTYNEQFF. V gene TRBV5-5 combines with J gene TRBJ2-1; TCRdb calls TRBD2, which cannot be checked without DNA. This CDR3 spans 15 amino acids. CDR1 and CDR2 (germline): SGHKS, YYEKEE (reference sequence).